Described below is a single T cell receptor (beta chain) sequence and its context. As yet, its antigen is unknown. The germline gene is not matched at one end of the junction; a read error may be the cause. This entry belongs to a study of tumor-infiltrating lymphocytes in primary liver carcinoma. The CDR3 extends over 14 amino acids. Germline loops: CDR1 SGHRS, CDR2 YFSETQ. Researchers drew blood RNA from unsorted whole blood and extracted germline DNA as well. Researchers reported drawing 3.5 to 5 milliliters of peripheral blood before surgery. Starting material of 500 to 600 ng total RNA yielded TCR beta cDNA via a constant-region primer. Generation of the TCR beta libraries relied on three nested multiplex PCR rounds using slightly modified ARM-PCR. Researchers ran the first two PCR rounds for roughly 11 cycles each with TRBV1-TRBV30 forward primers and a C-beta reverse primer. In TCRdb, the multiplex PCR reads were re-called with MiXCR into one record per CDR3 protein. In the table there are 300,000 to 400,000 distinct CDR3 sequences, 65% of which are singletons.

The study, taken as a whole, reports: Bulk, unsorted sampling meant CD4+ and CD8+ repertoires went uncompared. Pairs comparing tumor with adjacent tissue or blood overlapped less than pairs drawn from tumor regions. The study found a significantly higher top-250-clone fraction in tumors than in blood (p = 0.039).

This sequence was found in a man between 40 and 49 years old with primary liver carcinoma and hepatitis B virus infection. The rearrangement uses TRBV5-1 and TRBJ2-7; 8 positions agree with TRBD1. Sequenced: peripheral blood. The CDR3 region is CTSSLMTGDYEQYF. The CDR3 nucleotides read TGCACCAGCAGCTTGATGACAGGGGACTACGAGCAGTACTTC.